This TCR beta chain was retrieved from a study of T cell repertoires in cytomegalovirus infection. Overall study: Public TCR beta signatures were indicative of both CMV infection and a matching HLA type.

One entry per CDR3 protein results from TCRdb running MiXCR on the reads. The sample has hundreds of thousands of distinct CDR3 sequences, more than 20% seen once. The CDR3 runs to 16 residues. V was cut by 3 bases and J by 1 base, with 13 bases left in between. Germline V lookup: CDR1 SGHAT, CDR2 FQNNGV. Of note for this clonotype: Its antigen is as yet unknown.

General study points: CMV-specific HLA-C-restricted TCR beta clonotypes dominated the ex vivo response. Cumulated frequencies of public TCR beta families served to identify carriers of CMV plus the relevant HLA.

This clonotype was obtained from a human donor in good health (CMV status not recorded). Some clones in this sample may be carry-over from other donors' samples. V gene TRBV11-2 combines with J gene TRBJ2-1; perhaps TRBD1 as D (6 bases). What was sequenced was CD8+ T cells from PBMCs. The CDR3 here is CASSFGQGLSYNEQFF. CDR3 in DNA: TGTGCCAGCAGCTTCGGGCAGGGGCTGTCCTACAATGAGCAGTTCTTC.